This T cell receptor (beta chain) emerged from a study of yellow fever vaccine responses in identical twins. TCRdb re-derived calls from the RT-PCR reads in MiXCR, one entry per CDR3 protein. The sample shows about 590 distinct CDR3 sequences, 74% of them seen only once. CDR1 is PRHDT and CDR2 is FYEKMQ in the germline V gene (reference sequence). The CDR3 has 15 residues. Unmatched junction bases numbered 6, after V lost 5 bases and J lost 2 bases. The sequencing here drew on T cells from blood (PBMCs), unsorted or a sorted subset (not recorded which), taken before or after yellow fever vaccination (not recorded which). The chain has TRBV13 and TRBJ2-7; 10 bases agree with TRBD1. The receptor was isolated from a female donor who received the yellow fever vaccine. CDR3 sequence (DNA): TGTGCCAGCAGCCCCGTCGACAGGGGGCCCTACGAGCAGTACTTC. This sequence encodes CASSPVDRGPYEQYF.